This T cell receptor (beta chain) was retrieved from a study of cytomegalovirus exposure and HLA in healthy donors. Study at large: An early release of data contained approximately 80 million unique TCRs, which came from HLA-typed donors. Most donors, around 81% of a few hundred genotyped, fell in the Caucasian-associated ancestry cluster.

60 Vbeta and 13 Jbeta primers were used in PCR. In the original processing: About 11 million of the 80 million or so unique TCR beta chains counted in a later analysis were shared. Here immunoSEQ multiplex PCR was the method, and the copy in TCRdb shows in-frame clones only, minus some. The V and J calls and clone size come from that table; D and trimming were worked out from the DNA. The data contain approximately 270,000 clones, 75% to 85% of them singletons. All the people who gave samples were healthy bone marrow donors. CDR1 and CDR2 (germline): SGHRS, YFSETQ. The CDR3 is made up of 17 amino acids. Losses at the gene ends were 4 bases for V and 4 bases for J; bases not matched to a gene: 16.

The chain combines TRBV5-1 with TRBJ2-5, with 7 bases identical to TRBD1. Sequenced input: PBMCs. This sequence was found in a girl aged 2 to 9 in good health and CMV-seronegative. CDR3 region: CASSRITGAYGVETQYF. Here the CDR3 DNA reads TGCGCCAGCAGCAGGATTACAGGGGCCTACGGTGTAGAGACCCAGTACTTC.